A selection of T cell receptor beta chains follows, all from one sample in a study of T cell responses to AZD1222 COVID-19 vaccine. Only in-frame clones appear in the TCRdb table, and some are missing; sequencing was by immunoSEQ multiplex PCR. Here the sample spans about 140,000 clones, approximately 85% being singletons. The specimen was peripheral blood, collected 28 days after the second dose of the MenACWY control vaccine. Receptors were obtained from an adult who received the MenACWY meningococcal vaccine as a control. Each CDR3 is given with its conserved first and last residue. The D gene is left open where the match is weak. A clone size is listed for some rows: how often the clone was seen (once, few, many), or a class if it is expanded.

v_call	j_call	clone_size	d_call	cdr3_nt	cdr3_aa
TRBV7-3	TRBJ2-1	.	TRBD2	TGTGCCAGCAGCTCCCCTTTACGGGGAGGGCCTTCTTACAATGAGCAGTTCTTC	CASSSPLRGGPSYNEQFF
TRBV27	TRBJ2-1	.	.	TGTGCCAGCAGAGGCGAGGGTAATGAGCAGTTCTTC	CASRGEGNEQFF
TRBV5-6	TRBJ1-2	few	.	TGTGCCAGCAGCTGGACACCGAACTATGGCTACACCTTC	CASSWTPNYGYTF
TRBV19	TRBJ2-1	.	TRBD2	TGTGCCAGTAGTAGAGGGGAGGGGAATGAGCAGTTCTTC	CASSRGEGNEQFF
TRBV11-2	TRBJ1-1	.	TRBD1	TGTGCCAGCAGCGCCGGGACAGCTGAAGCTTTCTTT	CASSAGTAEAFF
TRBV3-1/TRBV3-2	TRBJ1-1	.	.	TGTGCCAGCAGCCTCCGATCGGACACTGAAGCTTTCTTT	CASSLRSDTEAFF
TRBV11-3	TRBJ2-3	.	.	TGTGCCAGCAGCGCCCACCTGGGAGATACGCAGTATTTT	CASSAHLGDTQYF
TRBV5-6	TRBJ1-1	once	.	TGTGCCAGCAGAGAATTTCAGGGGAGGGGCACTGAAGCTTTCTTT	CASREFQGRGTEAFF
TRBV27	TRBJ1-2	.	.	TGTGCCAGCAGTTTATCGACGGGGGGGGTATATGGCTACACCTTC	CASSLSTGGVYGYTF
TRBV27	TRBJ1-6	.	.	TGTGCCAGCAGGACGGGACCCAATTCACCCCTCCACTTT	CASRTGPNSPLHF
TRBV7-8	TRBJ2-1	.	TRBD1	TGTGCCAGCAGCCCGAGACAGGGGGCGAGCTCAGAGTTCTTC	CASSPRQGASSEFF
TRBV9	TRBJ1-1	.	.	TGTGCCAGCAGCGTTGTTTGGGGCACTGAAGCTTTCTTT	CASSVVWGTEAFF
TRBV11-3	TRBJ2-7	.	TRBD2	TGTGCCAGCAGCTCCCCGGGACTAGCGGACTACGAGCAGTACTTC	CASSSPGLADYEQYF
TRBV5-1	TRBJ1-3	.	.	TGCGCCAGCAGCCTAATACCTGGAAACACCATATATTTT	CASSLIPGNTIYF
TRBV9	TRBJ1-1	.	.	TGTGCCAGCAGGTTGGGACCATCGAACACTGAAGCTTTCTTT	CASRLGPSNTEAFF
TRBV29-1	TRBJ1-2	.	.	TGCAGCGTTTCGACATTTAACTATGGCTACACCTTC	CSVSTFNYGYTF
TRBV2	TRBJ1-6	.	.	TGTGCCAGCATAGGGGACGGTAATTCACCCCTCCACTTT	CASIGDGNSPLHF
TRBV16	TRBJ1-3	once	.	TGTGCCAGCAGCCCCCACAGGAGGGAATCTGGAAACACCATATATTTT	CASSPHRRESGNTIYF
TRBV4-1	TRBJ1-2	once	.	TGCGCCAGCAGCCAGTCGGACGGACAAAACTATGGCTACACCTTC	CASSQSDGQNYGYTF
TRBV29-1	TRBJ2-7	.	TRBD2	TGCAGCGTGGTCGGGACTATCTCCTACGAGCAGTACTTC	CSVVGTISYEQYF
TRBV5-4	TRBJ2-7	.	TRBD1	TGTGCCAGCAGCTTGACCGGGACAGGGCGGGCCTTGGTCGCGCAGTACTTC	CASSLTGTGRALVAQYF
TRBV27	TRBJ2-1	.	TRBD1	TGTGCCAGCAGTCCCCAATCCGGGACAGGGATTAATGAGCAGTTCTTC	CASSPQSGTGINEQFF
TRBV5-1	TRBJ2-3	.	TRBD2	TGCGCCAGCAGCTTGGCCTTGCGCGGGGGTATCGATACGCAGTATTTT	CASSLALRGGIDTQYF
TRBV9	TRBJ1-1	.	.	TGTGCCAGCAGCGCGGACGTCATAAACACTGAAGCTTTCTTT	CASSADVINTEAFF
TRBV5-1	TRBJ2-1	.	.	TGCGCCAGCAGCTTAACCGGGCCCCTGGTGGATGAGCAGTTCTTC	CASSLTGPLVDEQFF
TRBV5-1	TRBJ2-5	.	.	TGCGCCAGCAGCACGGGGGGGACAGTGTACCAAGAGACCCAGTACTTC	CASSTGGTVYQETQYF
TRBV5-1	TRBJ1-2	.	TRBD1	TGCGCCAGCAGTTTGTCCGGGACAGATTATGGCTACACCTTC	CASSLSGTDYGYTF
TRBV6-5	TRBJ2-5	once	TRBD2	TGTGCCAGCAGGCCAAACCGGGACTATCAAGAGACCCAGTACTTC	CASRPNRDYQETQYF
TRBV29-1	TRBJ1-6	.	.	TGCAGCGTCACCCAAGGGCCGGCGGGGTCACCCCTCCACTTT	CSVTQGPAGSPLHF